Sequencing of this T cell receptor beta chain was carried out in a study of T cells in Graves' hyperthyroidism and ophthalmopathy. This clonotype was observed many times. The source material, RNA transcripts, was used to amplify TCR beta CDR3 regions. HTBI primers were the set used in a first-round RT-PCR of the TCR CDR3. TCRdb called the multiplex PCR reads again in MiXCR, with one record for every CDR3 protein. The sample gives 500,000 to 650,000 distinct CDR3 sequences, 13% to 15% of which show up once; approximately 14% is in the top ten. Germline CDR1 is SGHVS and CDR2 is FQNEAQ. The CDR3 extends over 18 amino acids. Trimming at V came to 0 bases and at J to 5 bases, leaving 14 bases not matched to a gene.

The source material was blood. This chain joins TRBV7-8 and TRBJ2-7, with 9 bases matching TRBD1. The receptor comes from a middle-aged woman with Graves' hyperthyroidism. The CDR3 reads CASSLAGWLGQGGDEQYF. The CDR3 DNA reads as TGTGCCAGCAGCTTAGCGGGGTGGTTGGGACAGGGAGGGGACGAGCAGTACTTC.